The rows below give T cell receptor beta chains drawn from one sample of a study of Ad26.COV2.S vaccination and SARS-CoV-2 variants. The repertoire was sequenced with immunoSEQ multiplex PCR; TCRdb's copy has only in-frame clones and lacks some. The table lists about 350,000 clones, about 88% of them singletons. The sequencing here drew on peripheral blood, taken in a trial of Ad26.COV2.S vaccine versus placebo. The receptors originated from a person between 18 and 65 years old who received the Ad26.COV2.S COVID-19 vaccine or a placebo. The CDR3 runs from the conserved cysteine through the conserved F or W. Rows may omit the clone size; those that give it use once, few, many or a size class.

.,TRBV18,CASSPRTDPTYEQYF
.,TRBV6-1,CASSEGGSNYGYTF
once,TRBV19,CASSPRTGFMNTEAFF
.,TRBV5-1,CASSLGRSSSYEQYF
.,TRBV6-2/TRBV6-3,CASSYSTRDRALSGANVLTF
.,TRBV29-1,CSGASGRGETQYF
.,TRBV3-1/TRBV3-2,CASSLRGQHSPLHF
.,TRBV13,CASSSSSGSTDTQYF
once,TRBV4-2,CASSSHVDPGASNEAFF
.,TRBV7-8,CASSSYNSPLHF
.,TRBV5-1,CASSLVIGNANTGELFF
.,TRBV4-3,CASSQDSSYEQYF
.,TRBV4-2,CASSQDEGQAYEQYF
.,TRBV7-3,CASSLNIRQFF
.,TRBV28,CASTQGGGPYEKLFF
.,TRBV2,CASRGDSSYNEQFF
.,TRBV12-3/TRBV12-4,CASSLAPGELFF
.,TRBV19,CASRAQNYGYTF
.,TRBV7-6,CASSPITGNEQFF
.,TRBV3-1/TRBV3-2,CASSQEDRITDTQYF
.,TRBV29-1,CSVEDSTRNTIYF
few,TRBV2,CASSDRRYEQYF
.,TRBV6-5,CASSYSTSNEQFF
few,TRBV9,CASSLNQGQATSPLHF
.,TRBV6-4,CASSLTGNSYEQYF
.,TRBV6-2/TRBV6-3,CASSLLPRAQGQYPGAYEQYF
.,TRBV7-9,CASSRDIGGNEQFF
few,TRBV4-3,CASSQDFPGAQETQYF
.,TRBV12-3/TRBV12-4,CASGAGRETQYF